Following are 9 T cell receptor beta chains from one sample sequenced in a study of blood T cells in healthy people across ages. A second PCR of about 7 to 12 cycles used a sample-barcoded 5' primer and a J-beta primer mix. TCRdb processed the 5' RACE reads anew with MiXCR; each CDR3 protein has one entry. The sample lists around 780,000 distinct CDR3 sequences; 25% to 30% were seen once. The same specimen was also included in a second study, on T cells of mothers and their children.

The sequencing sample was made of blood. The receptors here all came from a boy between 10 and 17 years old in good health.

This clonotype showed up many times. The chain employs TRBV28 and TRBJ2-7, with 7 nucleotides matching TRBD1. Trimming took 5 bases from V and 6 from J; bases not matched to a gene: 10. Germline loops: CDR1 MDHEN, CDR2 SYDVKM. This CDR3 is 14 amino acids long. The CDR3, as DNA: TGTGCCAGCAGTCCAGGGGGATCTTCCGGCGAGCAGTACTTC. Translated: CASSPGGSSGEQYF.

The DNA for the CDR3 is TGCGCCAGCAGCCAAGGGGACCGCTCCTACGAGCAGTACTTC. This gives the protein CASSQGDRSYEQYF. The gene calls are TRBV4-1 and TRBJ2-5; D tentatively fits TRBD1 or TRBD2 (5 bases each). With the DNA end fitting TRBJ2-7 better, the J assignment may be wrong. Per germline, CDR1 MGHRA and CDR2 YSYEKL. This CDR3 comprises 14 residues.

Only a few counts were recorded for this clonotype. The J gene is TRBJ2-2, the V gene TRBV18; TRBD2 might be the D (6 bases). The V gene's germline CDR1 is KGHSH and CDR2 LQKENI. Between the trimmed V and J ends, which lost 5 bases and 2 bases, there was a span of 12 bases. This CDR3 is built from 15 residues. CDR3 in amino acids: CASSAGTRNTGELFF. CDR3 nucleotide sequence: TGTGCCAGCTCAGCCGGGACTCGAAACACCGGGGAGCTGTTTTTT.

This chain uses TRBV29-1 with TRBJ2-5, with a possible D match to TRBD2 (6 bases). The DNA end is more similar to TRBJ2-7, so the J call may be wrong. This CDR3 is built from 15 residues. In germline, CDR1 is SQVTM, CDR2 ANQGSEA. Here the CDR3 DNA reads TGCAGCGTTGATAGGTTAGCAGGCGGGGCCTACGAGCAGTACTTC. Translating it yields CSVDRLAGGAYEQYF.

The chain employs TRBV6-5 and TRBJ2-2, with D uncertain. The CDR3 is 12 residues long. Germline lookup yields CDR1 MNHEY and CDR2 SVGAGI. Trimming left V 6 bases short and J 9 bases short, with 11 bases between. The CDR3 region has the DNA TGTGCCAGCAGCCCCCTTAGCCGGGAGCTGTTTTTT. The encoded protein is CASSPLSRELFF.

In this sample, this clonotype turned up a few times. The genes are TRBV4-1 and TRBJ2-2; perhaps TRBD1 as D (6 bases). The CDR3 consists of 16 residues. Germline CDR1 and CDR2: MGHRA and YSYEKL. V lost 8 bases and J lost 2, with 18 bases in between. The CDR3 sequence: CASHPQYRANTGELFF. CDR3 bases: TGCGCCAGCCACCCTCAGTACAGGGCCAACACCGGGGAGCTGTTTTTT.

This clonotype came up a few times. The CDR3 loop is CAIRGQGIYGYTF. Written as DNA, the CDR3 is TGTGCCATCAGGGGGCAGGGGATATATGGCTACACCTTC. The J gene is TRBJ1-2, the V gene TRBV10-3; TRBD1 might be the D (6 bases). Germline-derived CDR1 and CDR2 are ENHRY and SYGVKD. The CDR3 consists of 13 residues. The V end lost 6 bases, the J end lost 5 bases, and 13 bases lay between the germline ends.

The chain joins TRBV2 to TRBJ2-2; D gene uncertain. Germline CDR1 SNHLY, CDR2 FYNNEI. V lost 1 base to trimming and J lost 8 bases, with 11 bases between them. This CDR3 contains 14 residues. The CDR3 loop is CASSEEGKEGELFF. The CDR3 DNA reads TGTGCCAGCAGTGAAGAGGGAAAGGAGGGGGAGCTGTTTTTT.

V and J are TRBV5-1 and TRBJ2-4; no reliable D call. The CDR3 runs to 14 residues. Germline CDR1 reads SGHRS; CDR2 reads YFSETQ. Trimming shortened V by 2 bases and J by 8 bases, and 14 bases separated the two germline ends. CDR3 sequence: CASSLEAGMDIQYF. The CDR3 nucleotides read TGCGCCAGCAGCTTAGAAGCCGGTATGGACATTCAGTACTTC.